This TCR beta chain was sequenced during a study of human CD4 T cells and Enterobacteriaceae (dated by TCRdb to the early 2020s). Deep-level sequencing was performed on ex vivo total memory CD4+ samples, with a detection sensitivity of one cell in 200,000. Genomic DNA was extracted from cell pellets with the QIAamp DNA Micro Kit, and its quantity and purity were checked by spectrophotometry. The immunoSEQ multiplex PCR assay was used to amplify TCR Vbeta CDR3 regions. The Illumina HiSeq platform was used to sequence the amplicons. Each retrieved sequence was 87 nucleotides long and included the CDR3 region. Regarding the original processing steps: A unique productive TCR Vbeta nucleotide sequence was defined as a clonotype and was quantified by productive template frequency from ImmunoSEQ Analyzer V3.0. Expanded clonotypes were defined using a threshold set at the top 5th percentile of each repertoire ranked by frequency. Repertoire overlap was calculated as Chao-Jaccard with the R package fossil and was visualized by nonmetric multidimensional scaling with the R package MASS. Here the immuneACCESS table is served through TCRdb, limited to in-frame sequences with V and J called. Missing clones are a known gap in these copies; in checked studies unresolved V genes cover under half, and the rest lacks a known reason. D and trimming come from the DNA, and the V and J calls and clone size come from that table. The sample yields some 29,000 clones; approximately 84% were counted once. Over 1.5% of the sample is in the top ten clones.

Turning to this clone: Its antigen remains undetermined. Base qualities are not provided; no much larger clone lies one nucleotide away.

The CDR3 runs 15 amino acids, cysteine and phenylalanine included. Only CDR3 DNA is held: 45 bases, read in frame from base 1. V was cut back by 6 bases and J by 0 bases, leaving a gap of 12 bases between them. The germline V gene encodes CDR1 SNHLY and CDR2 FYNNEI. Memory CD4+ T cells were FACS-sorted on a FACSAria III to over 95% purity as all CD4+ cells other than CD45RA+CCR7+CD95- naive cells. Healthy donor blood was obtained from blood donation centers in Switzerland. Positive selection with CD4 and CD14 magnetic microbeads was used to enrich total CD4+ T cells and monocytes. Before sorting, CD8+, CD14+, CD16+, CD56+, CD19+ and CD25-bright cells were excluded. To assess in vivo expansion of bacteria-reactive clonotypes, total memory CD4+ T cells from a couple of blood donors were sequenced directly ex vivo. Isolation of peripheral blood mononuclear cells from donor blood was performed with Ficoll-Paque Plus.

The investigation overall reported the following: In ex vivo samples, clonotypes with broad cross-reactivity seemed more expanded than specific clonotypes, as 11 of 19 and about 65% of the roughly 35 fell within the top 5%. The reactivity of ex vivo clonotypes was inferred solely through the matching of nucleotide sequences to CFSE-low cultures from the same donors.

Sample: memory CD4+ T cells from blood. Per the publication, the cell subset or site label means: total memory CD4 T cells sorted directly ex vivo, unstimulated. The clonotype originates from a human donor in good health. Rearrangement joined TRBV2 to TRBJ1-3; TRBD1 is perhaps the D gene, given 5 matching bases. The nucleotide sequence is TGTGCCAGCAGGTTACTGACAGTCTCTGGAAACACCATATATTTT. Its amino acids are CASRLLTVSGNTIYF.